The rows below give T cell receptor beta chains drawn from one sample of a study of blood T cells in healthy people across ages. TCRdb analysed the 5' RACE reads with MiXCR anew, one entry per CDR3 protein. The sample has about 1,800,000 distinct CDR3 sequences; 28% are singletons. The material sequenced was blood. Source of these receptors: a woman under 40 in good health. CDR3s include the opening cysteine and the closing phenylalanine or tryptophan. A D gene is named only where the DNA matches it firmly. Clone size is shown for a subset of rows, as once, few, many or a class of expanded clone.

V	length	D	size	J	CDR3	DNA
TRBV24-1	16	-	many	TRBJ2-5	CATSETPKGVRETQYF	TGTGCCACCAGTGAGACCCCTAAGGGTGTCCGAGAGACCCAGTACTTC
TRBV13	17	TRBD1	once	TRBJ2-4	CASSPGQGTIAKNIQYF	TGTGCCAGCAGCCCGGGACAGGGAACTATAGCCAAAAACATTCAGTACTTC
TRBV4-3	16	TRBD1	-	TRBJ2-7	CASSPGRGTGLYEQYF	TGCGCCAGCAGCCCTGGGAGGGGGACAGGGCTCTACGAGCAGTACTTC
TRBV7-2	15	TRBD2	-	TRBJ2-7	CASSLALAVAYEQYF	TGTGCCAGCAGCTTAGCCCTAGCGGTAGCCTACGAGCAGTACTTC
TRBV12-3/TRBV12-4	15	-	few	TRBJ1-5	CASSRTRAGNQPQHF	TGTGCCAGCAGCCGTACCCGGGCGGGCAATCAGCCCCAGCATTTT
TRBV30	14	-	-	TRBJ2-7	CAWNPRDLNYEQYF	TGTGCCTGGAACCCCCGGGACCTCAACTACGAGCAGTACTTC
TRBV6-5	13	-	-	TRBJ1-6	CASSRTVLSPLHF	TGTGCCAGCAGTAGGACAGTACTTTCACCCCTCCACTTT
TRBV15	14	TRBD1	-	TRBJ1-1	CATSVGGTGREAFF	TGTGCCACCAGCGTAGGGGGGACAGGGAGGGAAGCTTTCTTT
TRBV12-3/TRBV12-4	12	TRBD1	many	TRBJ1-2	CASLQGEDGYTF	TGTGCCAGCCTACAGGGGGAGGATGGCTACACCTTC
TRBV28	11	-	-	TRBJ2-7	CASRFAYEQYF	TGTGCCAGCAGGTTCGCCTACGAGCAGTACTTC
TRBV5-1	15	-	many	TRBJ2-6	CASKVTLSGANVLTF	TGCGCCAGCAAGGTTACTCTTTCAGGGGCCAACGTCCTGACTTTC
TRBV20-1	15	TRBD2	few	TRBJ2-1	CSASTASGVFNEQFF	TGCAGTGCTAGTACGGCTAGCGGGGTATTCAATGAGCAGTTCTTC
TRBV21-1	15	-	-	TRBJ1-1	CASSKPVIGNTEAFF	TGTGCCAGCAGCAAACCAGTCATCGGGAACACTGAAGCTTTCTTT
TRBV24-1	14	-	few	TRBJ2-1	CATGNSGSYNEQFF	TGTGCCACCGGAAATAGCGGCTCCTACAATGAGCAGTTCTTC
TRBV20-1	13	-	many	TRBJ2-1	CSARPPRYNEQFF	TGCAGTGCTCGGCCTCCTCGGTACAATGAGCAGTTCTTC
TRBV5-6	12	-	-	TRBJ1-4	CASSIASEKLFF	TGTGCCAGCAGCATCGCCTCTGAAAAACTGTTTTTT
TRBV3-1	14	-	-	TRBJ2-7	CASSQDFGAGEQYF	TGTGCCAGCAGCCAAGATTTCGGGGCGGGCGAGCAGTACTTC
TRBV11-2	11	-	few	TRBJ1-4	CASSSSLELFF	TGTGCCAGCAGCTCCTCGCTAGAACTGTTTTTT